This record concerns one T cell receptor (beta chain) sequence. The germline CDR1 and CDR2 sequences are MDHEN and SYDVKM. After removal of 6 bases from V and 8 bases from J, the junction contained 10 bases not matched to a gene. The CDR3 runs 15 residues. This specimen comes from a study of control samples from healthy donors and cancer patients. Data came from immunoSEQ multiplex PCR; TCRdb stores just in-frame clones and leaves some out. The sample holds 150,000 to 200,000 clones; 90% are singletons and the top ten take approximately 1.5%. Sequencing was performed on blood. This chain uses TRBV28 with TRBJ1-2; 12 positions agree with TRBD1. This TCR was recovered from a woman aged 45 to 65 in good health. CDR3 nucleotide sequence: TGTGCCAGCAGGCGTCCCGGGACAGGGGGCGGCGGCTACACCTTC. Its translation: CASRRPGTGGGGYTF.